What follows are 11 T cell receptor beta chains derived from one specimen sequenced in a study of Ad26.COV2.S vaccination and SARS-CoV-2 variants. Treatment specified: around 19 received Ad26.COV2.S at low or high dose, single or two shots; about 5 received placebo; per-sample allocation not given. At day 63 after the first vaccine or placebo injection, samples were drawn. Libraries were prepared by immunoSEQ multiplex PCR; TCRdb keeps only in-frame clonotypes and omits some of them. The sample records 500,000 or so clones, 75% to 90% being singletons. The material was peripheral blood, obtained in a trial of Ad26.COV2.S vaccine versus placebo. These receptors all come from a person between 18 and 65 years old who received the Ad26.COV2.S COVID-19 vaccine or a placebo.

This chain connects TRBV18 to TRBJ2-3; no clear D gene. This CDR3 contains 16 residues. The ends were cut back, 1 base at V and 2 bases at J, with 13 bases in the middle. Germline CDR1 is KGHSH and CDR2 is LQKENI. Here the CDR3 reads CASSPRVGIYTDTQYF. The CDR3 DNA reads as TGTGCCAGCTCACCACGAGTCGGAATATACACAGATACGCAGTATTTT.

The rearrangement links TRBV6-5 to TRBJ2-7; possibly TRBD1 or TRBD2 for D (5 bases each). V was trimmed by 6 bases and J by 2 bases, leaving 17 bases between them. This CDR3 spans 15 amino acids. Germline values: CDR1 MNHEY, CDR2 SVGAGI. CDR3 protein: CASRGELGSTYEQYV. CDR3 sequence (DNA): TGTGCCAGCAGAGGGGAACTAGGGTCCACCTACGAGCAGTACGTC.

The CDR3 sequence: CASSSQGEKLFF. The CDR3 DNA follows: TGTGCCAGCAGCTCTCAGGGTGAAAAACTGTTTTTT. The rearrangement uses TRBV7-2 and TRBJ1-4; possibly TRBD1 for D (5 bases). The germline CDR1 and CDR2 sequences are SGHTA and FQGNSA. This CDR3 region has 12 residues. V lost 4 bases and J 7 bases, leaving 7 bases between the germline ends.

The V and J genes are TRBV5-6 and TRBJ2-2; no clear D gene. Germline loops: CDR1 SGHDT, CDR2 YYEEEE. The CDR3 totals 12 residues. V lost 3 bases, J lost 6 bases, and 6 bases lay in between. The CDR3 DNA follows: TGTGCCAGCAGCTGGGGATCCGGGGAGCTGTTTTTT. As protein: CASSWGSGELFF.

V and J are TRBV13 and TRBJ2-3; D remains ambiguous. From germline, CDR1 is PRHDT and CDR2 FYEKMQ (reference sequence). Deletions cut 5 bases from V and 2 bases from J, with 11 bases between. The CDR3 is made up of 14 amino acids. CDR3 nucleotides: TGTGCCAGCAGCAGAGACCCAGCCACAGATACGCAGTATTTT. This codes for CASSRDPATDTQYF.

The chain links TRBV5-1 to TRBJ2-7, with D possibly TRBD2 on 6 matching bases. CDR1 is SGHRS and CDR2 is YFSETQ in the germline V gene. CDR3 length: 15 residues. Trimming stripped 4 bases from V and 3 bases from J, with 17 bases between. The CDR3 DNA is TGCGCCAGCAGCCCCCTCGGAGGGGACCTCTACGAGCAGTACGTC. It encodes CASSPLGGDLYEQYV.

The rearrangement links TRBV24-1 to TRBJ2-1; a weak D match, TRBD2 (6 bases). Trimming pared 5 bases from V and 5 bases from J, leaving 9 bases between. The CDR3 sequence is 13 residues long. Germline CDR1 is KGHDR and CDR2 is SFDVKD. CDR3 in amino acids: CATSGTIDNEQFF. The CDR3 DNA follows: TGTGCCACCAGTGGGACTATAGACAATGAGCAGTTCTTC.

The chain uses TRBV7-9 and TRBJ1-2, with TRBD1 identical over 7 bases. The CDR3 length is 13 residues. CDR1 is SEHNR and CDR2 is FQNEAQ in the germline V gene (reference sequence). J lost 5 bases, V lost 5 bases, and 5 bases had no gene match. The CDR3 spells CASSPTGPYGYTF. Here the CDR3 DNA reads TGTGCCAGCAGCCCGACAGGGCCATATGGCTACACCTTC.

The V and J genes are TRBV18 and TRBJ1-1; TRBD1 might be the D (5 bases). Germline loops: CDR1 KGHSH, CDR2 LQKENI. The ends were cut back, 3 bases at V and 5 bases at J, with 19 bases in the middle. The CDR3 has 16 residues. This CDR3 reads CASSPNSVRAGTEAFF. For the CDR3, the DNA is TGTGCCAGCTCACCCAACTCGGTCAGGGCGGGAACTGAAGCTTTCTTT.

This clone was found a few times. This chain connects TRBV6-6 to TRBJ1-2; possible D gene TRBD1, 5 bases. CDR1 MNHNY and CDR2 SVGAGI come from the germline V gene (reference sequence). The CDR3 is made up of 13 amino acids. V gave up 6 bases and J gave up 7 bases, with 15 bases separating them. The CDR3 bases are TGTGCCAGCAGCCTCACGGGGAGGGGTGGCTACACCTTC. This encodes CASSLTGRGGYTF.

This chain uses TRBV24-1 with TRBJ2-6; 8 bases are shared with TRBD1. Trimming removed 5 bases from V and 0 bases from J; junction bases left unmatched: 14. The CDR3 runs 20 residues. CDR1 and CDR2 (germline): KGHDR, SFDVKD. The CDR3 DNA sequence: TGTGCCACCAGTGCCGCGGGACAGGCAGGGGTCCACTCTGGGGCCAACGTCCTGACTTTC. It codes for CATSAAGQAGVHSGANVLTF.